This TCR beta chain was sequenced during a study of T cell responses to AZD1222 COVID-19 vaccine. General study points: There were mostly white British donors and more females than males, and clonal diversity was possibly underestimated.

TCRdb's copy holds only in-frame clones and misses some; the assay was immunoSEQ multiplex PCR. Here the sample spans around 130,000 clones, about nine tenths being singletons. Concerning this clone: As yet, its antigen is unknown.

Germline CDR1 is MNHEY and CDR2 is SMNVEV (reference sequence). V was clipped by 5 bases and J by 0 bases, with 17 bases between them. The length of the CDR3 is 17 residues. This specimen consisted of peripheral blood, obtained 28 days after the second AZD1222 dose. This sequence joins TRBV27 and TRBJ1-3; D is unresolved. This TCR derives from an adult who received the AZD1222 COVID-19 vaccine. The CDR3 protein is CASSPWATSLSGNTIYF. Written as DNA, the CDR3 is TGTGCCAGCAGTCCTTGGGCCACCTCCCTCTCTGGAAACACCATATATTTT.